This TCR beta chain was identified during a study of OX40 agonist ivuxolimab in advanced cancers. For the study in its entirety: Ivuxolimab was an agonistic, fully human IgG2 monoclonal antibody directed against OX40 (CD134), a costimulatory receptor. Intravenous ivuxolimab was administered to patients every 2 weeks at six dose levels: 0.01, 0.1, 0.3, 1.5, 3 and 10 mg/kg. Of the 50 to 55 dose-escalation patients, hepatocellular carcinoma was present in some 19, melanoma in approximately 15, renal cell carcinoma in 9 and head and neck cancer in 9. In the dose-escalation cohort, over 65% of patients were male, and the mean age was around 60 years, with a range of about 23 to 80. Patients were allowed to have had prior anti-PD-1, anti-PD-L1 or anti-CTLA-4 therapy, and approximately 43% of the dose-escalation patients had previously received checkpoint inhibitors. Three dose-escalation patients achieved partial responses, one with hepatocellular carcinoma and two with cutaneous melanoma. Peripheral TCRbeta sequencing aimed to test whether ivuxolimab altered TCR sequence diversity and caused clonal T-cell expansion. The paper reports the monotherapy dose-escalation portion (N of about 51 patients) of the phase I ivuxolimab trial.

The trial excluded patients who had a history of autoimmune disease or were on systemic immunosuppression. Peripheral blood for TCR sequencing was drawn from every dose cohort at baseline, at cycle 4 day 1 and at cycle 7 day 1. Samples came from an open-label, multicenter, first-in-human phase I dose-escalation trial of ivuxolimab. Adults with locally advanced or metastatic melanoma, renal cell carcinoma, hepatocellular carcinoma or head and neck squamous cell carcinoma were enrolled in the trial. CD4+ and CD8+ T cells were sorted separately from peripheral blood before TCR sequencing. Overall results and qualifications from the work: After ivuxolimab, expanded clones were on average more numerous among CD8+ T cells than among CD4+ T cells. Clonal expansion of both CD4+ and CD8+ blood T cells was observed from baseline to week 6 at doses 0.1 to 3.0 mg/kg. The antigen specificity of the clonally expanded peripheral T cells was not determined. In the 0.1-3.0 mg/kg groups, partial responders were among the patients with the lowest normalized peripheral clonal expansion, particularly in CD8+ T cells. Low levels of normalized T-cell clonal expansion were also shown by some nonresponding patients.

For sequencing of the TCRbeta CDR3 region, genomic DNA was extracted from the sorted cells. TCRbeta CDR3 regions were sequenced using the immunoSEQ Assay. Entries here come from immuneACCESS through TCRdb and include only in-frame sequences with V and J called. Some clones fail to appear in such tables; in the studies checked, an unresolved V gene covers under half of the shortfall, and the cause of the remainder is unknown. The sample yields 65,000 to 95,000 clones; 80% to 90% were counted once. The ten largest make up approximately 0.76% of the sample. V is reduced by 2 bases and J by 4 bases, leaving a spacing of 15 bases between them. CDR1 and CDR2 are drawn from the germline V gene: SGDLS, YYNGEE. The CDR3 holds 15 amino acids from the cysteine to the phenylalanine. Of the read, only the CDR3 DNA is kept; its 45 bases are in frame from base 1. Regarding this clone: No antigen is known for it. Base qualities are missing; no much larger clone stands one base away.

This TCR derives from an adult with an advanced solid tumor such as melanoma, head and neck, liver or kidney cancer. The chain is encoded by TRBV9 joined to TRBJ2-5, and the D gene may be TRBD1, 6 bases matching. Source: CD4+ or CD8+ T cells sorted from blood, taken in a trial of the OX40 agonist ivuxolimab. This receptor carries the CDR3 CASSVDISGVETQYF. The nucleotide sequence is given as TGTGCCAGCAGCGTGGATATTTCAGGGGTAGAGACCCAGTACTTC.